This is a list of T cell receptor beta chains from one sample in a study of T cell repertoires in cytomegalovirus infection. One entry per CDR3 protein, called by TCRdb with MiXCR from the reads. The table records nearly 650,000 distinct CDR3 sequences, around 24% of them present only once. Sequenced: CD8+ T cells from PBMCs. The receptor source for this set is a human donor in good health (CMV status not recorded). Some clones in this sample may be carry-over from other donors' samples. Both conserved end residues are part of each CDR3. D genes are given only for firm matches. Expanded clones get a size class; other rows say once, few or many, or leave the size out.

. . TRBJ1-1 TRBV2 CASREGRRQLNTEAFF TGTGCCAGCAGAGAAGGGCGGCGACAACTGAACACTGAAGCTTTCTTT
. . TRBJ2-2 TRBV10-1 CASSEGGELFF TGCGCCAGCAGTGAGGGCGGGGAGCTGTTTTTT
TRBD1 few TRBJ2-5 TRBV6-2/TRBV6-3 CASSPALPGGPETQYF TGTGCCAGCAGTCCGGCTTTGCCAGGGGGCCCAGAGACCCAGTACTTC
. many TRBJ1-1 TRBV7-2 CAILLGNTEAFF TGTGCCATCTTGCTAGGGAACACTGAAGCTTTCTTT
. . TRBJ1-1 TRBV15 CATSRDLQNTEAFF TGTGCCACCAGCAGAGATTTACAGAACACTGAAGCTTTCTTT
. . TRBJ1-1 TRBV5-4 CASSTSGLNTEAFF TGTGCCAGCAGCACGTCGGGCTTGAACACTGAAGCTTTCTTT
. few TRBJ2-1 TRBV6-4 CASSVEGSGNEQFF TGTGCCAGCAGTGTAGAGGGATCGGGCAATGAGCAGTTCTTC
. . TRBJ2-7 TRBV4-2 CASSPPGGASYEQYF TGTGCCAGCAGCCCTCCTGGCGGGGCCTCCTACGAGCAGTACTTC
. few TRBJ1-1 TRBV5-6 CASSLSSYAEAFF TGTGCCAGCAGCCTAAGCTCGTACGCTGAAGCTTTCTTT
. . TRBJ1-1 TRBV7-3 CASSYLRTDNTEAFF TGTGCCAGCAGCTACTTGAGGACGGATAACACTGAAGCTTTCTTT
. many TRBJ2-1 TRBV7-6 CASSLFGGLSYNEQFF TGTGCCAGCAGCTTATTCGGGGGTCTCTCGTACAATGAGCAGTTCTTC
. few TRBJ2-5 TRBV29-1 CSVEGVGGPAGTQYF TGCAGCGTTGAAGGGGTCGGGGGCCCAGCGGGGACCCAGTACTTC
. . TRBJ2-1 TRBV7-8 CASSWQVRNNEQFF TGTGCCAGCAGCTGGCAGGTACGAAACAATGAGCAGTTCTTC
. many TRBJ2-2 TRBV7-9 CASSLPRVNTGELFF TGTGCCAGCAGCTTACCCAGGGTGAACACCGGGGAGCTGTTTTTT
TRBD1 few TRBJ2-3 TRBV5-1 CASRPDRGYTDTQYF TGCGCCAGCAGGCCGGACAGGGGTTACACAGATACGCAGTATTTT
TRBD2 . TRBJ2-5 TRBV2 CASSVSPAGVKQETQYF TGTGCCAGCAGTGTGAGTCCGGCGGGGGTCAAACAAGAGACCCAGTACTTC
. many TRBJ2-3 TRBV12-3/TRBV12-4 CASNLLGAATDTQYF TGTGCCAGCAACTTGCTGGGGGCAGCGACAGATACGCAGTATTTT
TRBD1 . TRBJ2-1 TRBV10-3 CVISDRDPFNREQFF TGTGTCATCAGTGACAGGGACCCCTTCAATAGAGAGCAGTTCTTC
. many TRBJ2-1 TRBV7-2 CASSVPGGIHPPYNEQFF TGTGCCAGCAGCGTCCCGGGCGGGATTCACCCCCCCTACAATGAGCAGTTCTTC
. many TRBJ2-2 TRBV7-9 CASSEQGYTGELFF TGTGCCAGCAGCGAACAGGGTTACACCGGGGAGCTGTTTTTT
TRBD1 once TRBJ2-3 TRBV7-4 CASSLLYRGPGADTQYF TGTGCCAGCAGCTTACTTTACAGGGGCCCAGGGGCAGATACGCAGTATTTT
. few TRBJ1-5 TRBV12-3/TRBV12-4 CASRQGGGNQPQHF TGTGCCAGCAGACAGGGTGGAGGCAATCAGCCCCAGCATTTT
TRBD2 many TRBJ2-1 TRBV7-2 CASSFPTAGGSLEQFF TGTGCCAGCAGCTTCCCCACAGCGGGGGGTAGTCTAGAGCAGTTCTTC
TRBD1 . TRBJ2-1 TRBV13 CASSSRSGTGAYNEQFF TGTGCCAGCAGCTCCCGTTCCGGGACAGGGGCCTACAATGAGCAGTTCTTC
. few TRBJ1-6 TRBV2 CASSGAGSSYNSPLHF TGTGCCAGCAGTGGGGCAGGTAGCTCCTATAATTCACCCCTCCACTTT
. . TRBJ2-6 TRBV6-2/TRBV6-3 CASSYRSIRLSGANVLTF TGTGCCAGCAGTTACAGGTCGATTCGCCTCTCTGGGGCCAACGTCCTGACTTTC
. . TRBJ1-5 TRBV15 CATSRDFRYPTGGNQPQHF TGTGCCACCAGCAGAGATTTCCGATACCCAACTGGGGGCAATCAGCCCCAGCATTTT
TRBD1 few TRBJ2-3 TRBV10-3 CAIREDPGQGRIDTQYF TGTGCCATCAGGGAAGACCCGGGACAGGGAAGGATAGATACGCAGTATTTT
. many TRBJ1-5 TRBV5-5 CASSGGVNSNQPQHF TGTGCCAGCAGCGGAGGTGTGAATAGCAATCAGCCCCAGCATTTT